This T cell receptor beta chain was sequenced during a study of shared clonotypes between healthy human individuals. Study at large: Plates per donor: three CD4 naive, three CD4 memory, two CD8 naive, one CD8 memory.

Genomic DNA of every subset was divided equally among multiple immunoSEQ plates. The assay was immunoSEQ multiplex PCR, and TCRdb's table has in-frame clones only and misses some. This table holds 2 million to 3 million clones, roughly nine tenths found once. Only one count was recorded for this clone. Germline CDR1 reads SGHVS; CDR2 reads FNYEAQ. The ends lost 5 bases at V and 2 bases at J; junction bases unmatched: 10. CDR3 length: 17 residues. CD45RA-negative memory and CD45RA+ naive subsets were split from the CD4+ cells. Sequencing was carried out using naive CD4+ T cells sorted from blood. Subset noted: CD45RA+ positively selected. The chain employs TRBV7-6 and TRBJ2-3, with 10 nucleotides matching TRBD2. The clonotype originates from a man between 18 and 29 years old in good health. The CDR3 is CASSPRPSGSSTDTQYF. CDR3 in DNA: TGTGCCAGCAGCCCGAGACCTAGCGGGAGCTCCACAGATACGCAGTATTTT.